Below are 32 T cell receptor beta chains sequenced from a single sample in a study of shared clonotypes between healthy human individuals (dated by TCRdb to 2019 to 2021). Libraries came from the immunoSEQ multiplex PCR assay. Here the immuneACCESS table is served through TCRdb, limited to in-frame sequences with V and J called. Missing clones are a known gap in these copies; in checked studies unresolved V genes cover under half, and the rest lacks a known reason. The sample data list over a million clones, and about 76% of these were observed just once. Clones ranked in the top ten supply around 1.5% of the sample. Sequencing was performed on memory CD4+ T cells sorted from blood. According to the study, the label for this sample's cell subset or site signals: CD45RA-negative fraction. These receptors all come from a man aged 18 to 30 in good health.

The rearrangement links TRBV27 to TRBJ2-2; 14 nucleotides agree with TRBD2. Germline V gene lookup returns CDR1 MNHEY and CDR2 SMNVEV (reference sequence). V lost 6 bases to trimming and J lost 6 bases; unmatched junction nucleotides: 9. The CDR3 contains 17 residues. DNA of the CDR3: TGTGCCAGCAGGGTGACTAGCGGGAGGGCCGTCGCCGGGGAGCTGTTTTTT. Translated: CASRVTSGRAVAGELFF.

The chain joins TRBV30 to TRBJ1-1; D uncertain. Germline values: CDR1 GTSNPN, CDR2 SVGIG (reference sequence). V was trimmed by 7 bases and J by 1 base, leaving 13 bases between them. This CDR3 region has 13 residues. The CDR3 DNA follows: TGTGCCTTCCTTACTAGTGGGAACACTGAAGCTTTCTTT. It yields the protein CAFLTSGNTEAFF.

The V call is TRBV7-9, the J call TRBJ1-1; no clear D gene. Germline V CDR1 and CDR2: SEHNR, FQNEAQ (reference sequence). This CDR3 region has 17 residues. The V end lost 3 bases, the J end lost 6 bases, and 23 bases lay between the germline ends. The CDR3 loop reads CASSLAVGEALAAEAFF. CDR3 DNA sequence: TGTGCCAGCAGCTTGGCCGTTGGGGAGGCACTGGCAGCTGAAGCTTTCTTT.

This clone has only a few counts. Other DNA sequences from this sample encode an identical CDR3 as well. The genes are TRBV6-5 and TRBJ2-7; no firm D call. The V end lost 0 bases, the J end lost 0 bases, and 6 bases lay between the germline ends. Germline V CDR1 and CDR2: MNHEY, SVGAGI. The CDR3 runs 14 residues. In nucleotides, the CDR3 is TGTGCCAGCAGTTACTCGATAGGCTCCTACGAGCAGTACTTC. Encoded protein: CASSYSIGSYEQYF.

CDR3: CASIQGAGGNTIYF. The CDR3 DNA is TGTGCCAGCATCCAGGGGGCCGGTGGAAACACCATATATTTT. The chain employs TRBV28 and TRBJ1-3, with TRBD1 matching 8 bases. This CDR3 has 14 residues. Germline V gene lookup returns CDR1 MDHEN and CDR2 SYDVKM. The J segment lost 3 bases and the V segment lost 7 bases, leaving 5 bases of the junction unmatched.

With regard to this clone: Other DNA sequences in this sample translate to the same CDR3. CDR3: CASSLDRNYGYTF. For the CDR3, the DNA is TGTGCCAGCTCATTGGACAGAAACTATGGCTACACCTTC. The chain recombines TRBV18 with TRBJ1-2, with a possible D match to TRBD1 (6 bases). The length of the CDR3 is 13 residues. Germline V gives CDR1 KGHSH, CDR2 LQKENI. With 5 bases removed from V and 2 bases from J, the gap between germline ends came to 9 bases. The variable domain in full, with the rest retrieved from reference TRBV18 and TRBJ1-2, is NAGVMQNPRHLVRRRGQEARLRCSPMKGHSHVYWYRQLPEEGLKFMVYLQKENIIDESGMPKERFSAEFPKEGPSILRIQQVVRGDSAAYFCASSLDRNYGYTFGSGTRLTVV.

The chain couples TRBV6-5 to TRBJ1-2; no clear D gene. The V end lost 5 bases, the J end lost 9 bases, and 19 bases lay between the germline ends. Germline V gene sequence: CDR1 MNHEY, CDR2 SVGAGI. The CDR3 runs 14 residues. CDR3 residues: CASSPEGAIISYTF. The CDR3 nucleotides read TGTGCCAGCAGTCCAGAGGGTGCGATCATTAGCTACACCTTC.

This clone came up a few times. This chain's CDR3 is CASSFNRDRAYEQYF. The CDR3 nucleotides are TGTGCCAGCAGCTTTAACCGGGACAGGGCCTACGAGCAGTACTTC. The chain carries TRBV11-2 and TRBJ2-7; TRBD1 agrees at 9 bases. Trimming took 3 bases from V and 2 from J; bases not matched to a gene: 5. Germline CDR1 and CDR2: SGHAT and FQNNGV. CDR3 length equals 15 residues.

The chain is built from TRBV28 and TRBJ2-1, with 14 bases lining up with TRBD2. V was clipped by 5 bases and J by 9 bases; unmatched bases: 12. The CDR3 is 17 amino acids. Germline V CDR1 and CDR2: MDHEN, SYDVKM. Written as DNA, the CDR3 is TGTGCCAGCAGTCCTTTGACTAGCGGGGGGGCCGGAGGTGAGCAGTTCTTC. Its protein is CASSPLTSGGAGGEQFF.

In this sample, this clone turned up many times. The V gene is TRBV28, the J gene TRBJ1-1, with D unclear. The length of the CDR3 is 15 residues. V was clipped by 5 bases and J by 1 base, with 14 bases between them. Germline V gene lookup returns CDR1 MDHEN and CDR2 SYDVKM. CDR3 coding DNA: TGTGCCAGCAGTGTCGCCGGGTTGACGAACACTGAAGCTTTCTTT. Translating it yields CASSVAGLTNTEAFF.

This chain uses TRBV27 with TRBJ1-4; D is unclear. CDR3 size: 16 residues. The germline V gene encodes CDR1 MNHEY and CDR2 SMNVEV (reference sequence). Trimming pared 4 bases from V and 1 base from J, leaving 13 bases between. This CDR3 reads CASSSRPALTNEKLFF. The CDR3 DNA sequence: TGTGCCAGCAGTTCCCGTCCAGCCTTAACTAATGAAAAACTGTTTTTT.

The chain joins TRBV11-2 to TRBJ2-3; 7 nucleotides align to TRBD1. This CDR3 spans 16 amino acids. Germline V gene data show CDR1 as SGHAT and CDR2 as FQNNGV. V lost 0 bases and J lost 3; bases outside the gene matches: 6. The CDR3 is CASSLEQGWGTDTQYF. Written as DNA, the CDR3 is TGTGCCAGCAGCTTAGAACAGGGGTGGGGTACAGATACGCAGTATTTT.

CDR3 bases: TGTGCCGTCAGCGGGAACCAAGAGACCCAGTACTTC. Translating gives CAVSGNQETQYF. The chain is built from TRBV15 and TRBJ2-5; 7 bases map to TRBD2. Germline loops: CDR1 LNHNV, CDR2 YYDKDF (reference sequence). The CDR3 is 12 residues long. V lost 11 bases to trimming and J lost 0 bases; unmatched junction nucleotides: 3.

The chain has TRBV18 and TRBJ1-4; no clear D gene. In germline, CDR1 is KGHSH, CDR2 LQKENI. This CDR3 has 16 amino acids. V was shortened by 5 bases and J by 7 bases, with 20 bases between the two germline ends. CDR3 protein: CASSIATSRIGEKLFF. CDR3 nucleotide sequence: TGTGCCAGCTCAATCGCAACCAGCAGGATCGGTGAAAAACTGTTTTTT. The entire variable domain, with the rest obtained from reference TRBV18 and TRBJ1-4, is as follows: NAGVMQNPRHLVRRRGQEARLRCSPMKGHSHVYWYRQLPEEGLKFMVYLQKENIIDESGMPKERFSAEFPKEGPSILRIQQVVRGDSAAYFCASSIATSRIGEKLFFGSGTQLSVL.

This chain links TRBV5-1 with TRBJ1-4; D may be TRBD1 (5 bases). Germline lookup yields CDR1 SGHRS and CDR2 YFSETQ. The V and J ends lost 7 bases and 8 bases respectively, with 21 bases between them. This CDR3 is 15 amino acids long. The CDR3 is CASALAGTYGEKLFF. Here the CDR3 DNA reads TGCGCCAGCGCGCTTGCAGGGACCTACGGGGAAAAACTGTTTTTT. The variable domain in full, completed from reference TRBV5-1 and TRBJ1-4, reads KAGVTQTPRYLIKTRGQQVTLSCSPISGHRSVSWYQQTPGQGLQFLFEYFSETQRNKGNFPGRFSGRQFSNSRSEMNVSTLELGDSALYLCASALAGTYGEKLFFGSGTQLSVL.

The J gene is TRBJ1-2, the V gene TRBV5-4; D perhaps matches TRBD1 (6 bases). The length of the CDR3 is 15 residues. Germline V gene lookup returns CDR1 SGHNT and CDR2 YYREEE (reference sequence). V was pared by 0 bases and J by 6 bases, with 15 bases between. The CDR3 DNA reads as TGTGCCAGCAGCTTGGTTGGTCGGGACACCCATGGCTACACCTTC. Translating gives CASSLVGRDTHGYTF.

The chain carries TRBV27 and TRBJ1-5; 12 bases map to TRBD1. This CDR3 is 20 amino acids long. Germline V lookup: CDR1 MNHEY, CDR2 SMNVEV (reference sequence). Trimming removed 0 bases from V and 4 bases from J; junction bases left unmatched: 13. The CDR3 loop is CASSLSSEPGQGAWNQPQHF. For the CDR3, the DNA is TGTGCCAGCAGTTTATCTTCGGAACCGGGACAGGGGGCCTGGAATCAGCCCCAGCATTTT.

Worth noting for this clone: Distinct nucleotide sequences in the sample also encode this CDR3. This CDR3 is CASSLGASSGNTIYF. The DNA of the CDR3 is TGCGCCAGCAGCCTGGGCGCTTCCTCTGGAAACACCATATATTTT. The chain carries TRBV5-1 and TRBJ1-3; no clear D. CDR3 length: 15 residues. The germline CDR1 and CDR2 sequences are SGHRS and YFSETQ. The ends were cut back, 4 bases at V and 0 bases at J, with 11 bases in the middle.

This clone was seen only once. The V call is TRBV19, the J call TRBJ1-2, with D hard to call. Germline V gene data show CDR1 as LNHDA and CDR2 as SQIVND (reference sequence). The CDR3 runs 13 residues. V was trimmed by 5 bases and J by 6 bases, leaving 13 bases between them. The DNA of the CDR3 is TGTGCCAGTAGTTCCGATCTAAGGGATGGCTACACCTTC. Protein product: CASSSDLRDGYTF.

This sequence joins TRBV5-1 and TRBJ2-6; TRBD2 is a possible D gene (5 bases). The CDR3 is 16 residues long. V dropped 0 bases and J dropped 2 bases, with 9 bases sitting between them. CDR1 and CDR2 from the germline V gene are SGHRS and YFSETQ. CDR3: CASSLAIGTGANVLTF. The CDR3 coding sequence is TGCGCCAGCAGCTTGGCCATCGGGACTGGGGCCAACGTCCTGACTTTC.

CDR3 amino acids: CASSPQAARDTEAFF. Here the CDR3 DNA reads TGCGCCAGCAGCCCCCAAGCGGCCAGGGACACTGAAGCTTTCTTT. The rearrangement uses TRBV4-3 and TRBJ1-1; D is perhaps TRBD1 (5 bases). CDR1 and CDR2 (germline): LGHNA, YSLEER. The CDR3 loop spans 15 amino acids. Between the trimmed V and J ends, which lost 4 bases and 3 bases, there was a span of 15 bases.

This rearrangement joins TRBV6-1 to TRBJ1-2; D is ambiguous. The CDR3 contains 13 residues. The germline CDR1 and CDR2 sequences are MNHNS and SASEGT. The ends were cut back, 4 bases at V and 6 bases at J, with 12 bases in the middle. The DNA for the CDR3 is TGTGCCAGCAGTGTGGGTCCTCGCAATGGCTACACCTTC. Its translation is CASSVGPRNGYTF.

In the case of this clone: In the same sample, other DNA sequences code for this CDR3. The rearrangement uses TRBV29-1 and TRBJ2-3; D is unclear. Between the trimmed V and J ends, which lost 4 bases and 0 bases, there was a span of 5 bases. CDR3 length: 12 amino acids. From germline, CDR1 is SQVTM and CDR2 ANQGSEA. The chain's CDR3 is CSVVVSTDTQYF. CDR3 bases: TGCAGCGTTGTCGTTAGCACAGATACGCAGTATTTT.

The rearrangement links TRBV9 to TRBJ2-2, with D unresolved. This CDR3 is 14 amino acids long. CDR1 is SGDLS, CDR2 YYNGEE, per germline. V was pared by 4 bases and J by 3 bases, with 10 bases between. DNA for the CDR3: TGTGCCAGCAGCCTAGGTTCGGACACCGGGGAGCTGTTTTTT. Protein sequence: CASSLGSDTGELFF.

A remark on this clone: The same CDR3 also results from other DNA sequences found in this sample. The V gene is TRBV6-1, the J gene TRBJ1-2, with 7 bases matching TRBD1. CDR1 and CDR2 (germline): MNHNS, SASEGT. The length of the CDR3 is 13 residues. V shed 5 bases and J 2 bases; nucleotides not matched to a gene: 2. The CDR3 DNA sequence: TGTGCCAGCAGTCCGGACAGGAACTATGGCTACACCTTC. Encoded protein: CASSPDRNYGYTF.

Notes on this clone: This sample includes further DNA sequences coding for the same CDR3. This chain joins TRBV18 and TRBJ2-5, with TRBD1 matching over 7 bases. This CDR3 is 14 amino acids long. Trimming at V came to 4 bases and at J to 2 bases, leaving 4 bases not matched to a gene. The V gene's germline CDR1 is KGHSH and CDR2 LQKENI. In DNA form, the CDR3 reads TGTGCCAGCTCACTCCGACAGGGTCAAGAGACCCAGTACTTC. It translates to CASSLRQGQETQYF.

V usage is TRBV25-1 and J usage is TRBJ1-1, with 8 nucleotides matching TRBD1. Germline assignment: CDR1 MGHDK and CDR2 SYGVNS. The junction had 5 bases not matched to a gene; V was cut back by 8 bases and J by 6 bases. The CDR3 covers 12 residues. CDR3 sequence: CASRRQGPEAFF. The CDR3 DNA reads TGTGCCAGCCGACGACAGGGGCCTGAAGCTTTCTTT. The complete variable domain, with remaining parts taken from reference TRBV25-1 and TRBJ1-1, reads EADIYQTPRYLVIGTGKKITLECSQTMGHDKMYWYQQDPGMELHLIHYSYGVNSTEKGDLSSESTVSRIRTEHFPLTLESARPSHTSQYLCASRRQGPEAFFGQGTRLTVV.

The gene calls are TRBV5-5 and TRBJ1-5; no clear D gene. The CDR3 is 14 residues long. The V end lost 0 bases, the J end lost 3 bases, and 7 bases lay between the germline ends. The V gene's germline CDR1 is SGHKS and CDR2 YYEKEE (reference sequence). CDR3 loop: CASSLGGPNQPQHF. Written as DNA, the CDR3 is TGTGCCAGCAGCTTGGGGGGTCCCAATCAGCCCCAGCATTTT.

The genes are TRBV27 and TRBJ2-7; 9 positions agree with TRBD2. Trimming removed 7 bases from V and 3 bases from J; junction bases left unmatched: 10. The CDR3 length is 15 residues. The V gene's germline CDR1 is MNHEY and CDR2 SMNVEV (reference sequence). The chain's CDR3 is CASTFRGSGGYEQYF. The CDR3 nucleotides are TGTGCCAGCACCTTCCGGGGTAGCGGGGGCTACGAGCAGTACTTC.

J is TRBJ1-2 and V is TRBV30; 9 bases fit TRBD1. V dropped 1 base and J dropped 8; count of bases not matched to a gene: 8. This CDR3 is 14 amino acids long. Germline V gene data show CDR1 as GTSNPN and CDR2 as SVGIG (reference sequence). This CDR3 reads CAWSAPGTGRGYTF. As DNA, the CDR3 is TGTGCCTGGAGTGCTCCCGGGACAGGGAGGGGCTACACCTTC.

The CDR3 reads CASSVASGGSYNEQFF. DNA of the CDR3: TGTGCCAGCAGCGTAGCTAGCGGTGGCTCCTACAATGAGCAGTTCTTC. The chain employs TRBV9 and TRBJ2-1; 7 nucleotides align to TRBD2. Unmatched junction bases numbered 3, after V lost 0 bases and J lost 0 bases. This CDR3 spans 16 amino acids. Germline CDR1 SGDLS, CDR2 YYNGEE.

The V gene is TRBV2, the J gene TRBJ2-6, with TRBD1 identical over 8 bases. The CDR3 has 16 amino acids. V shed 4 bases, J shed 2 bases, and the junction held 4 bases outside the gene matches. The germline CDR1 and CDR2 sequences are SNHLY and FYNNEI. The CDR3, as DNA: TGTGCCAGCAGTGCCGGACAGGGCCCTGGGGCCAACGTCCTGACTTTC. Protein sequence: CASSAGQGPGANVLTF.